The TCR beta chain under discussion was sequenced for a study of identical twins. The study, taken as a whole, reports: Diverse VJ usage suggested most zero-insertion clonotypes were not invariant T cells. Some out-of-frame alpha sequences were shared by twins, and these showed excess low generation probability. With beta out-of-frame sequences, excess sharing by twins was weaker.

The CDR3 is made up of 15 amino acids. Trimming shortened V by 1 base and J by 0 bases, and 7 bases separated the two germline ends. From germline, CDR1 is SGHVS and CDR2 FNYEAQ. This clonotype showed up just a few times. Its specificity is not known. Unique molecular identifiers were present on the cDNA, which also gained a universal primer site by template switching. TCRdb reanalysed the 5' RACE reads using MiXCR and keeps one entry per CDR3 protein. The sample has around 960,000 distinct CDR3 sequences, approximately 13% seen once. This sample also belongs to another study, concerning yellow fever vaccine responses in identical twins.

This clonotype originated in a woman younger than 30 in good health. This chain links TRBV7-6 with TRBJ2-1; D gene unclear. The sequenced sample consisted of PBMCs. CDR3 nucleotides: TGTGCCAGCAGCTTAGTTTGGAGCTCCTACAATGAGCAGTTCTTC. It specifies CASSLVWSSYNEQFF.